The 20 T cell receptor beta chains reported below all come from one sample, sequenced in a study of blood T cell dynamics during melanoma immunotherapy. The data were produced by immunoSEQ multiplex PCR, yet TCRdb's version contains in-frame clones alone and is incomplete. The data contain 7,000 to 9,000 clones, about 86% of them seen just once; the ten biggest clones take up 16%. Regarding time point: pre-treatment baseline. The specimen comprised blood, sampled from a patient treated with checkpoint blockade. These receptors all stem from a human donor with melanoma.

This clone was counted a few times. The V gene is TRBV19, the J gene TRBJ2-1; 7 nucleotides match TRBD2. V lost 1 base, J lost 0 bases, and 0 bases stayed unmatched. Germline loops: CDR1 LNHDA, CDR2 SQIVND (reference sequence). The length of the CDR3 is 15 residues. The CDR3 sequence is CASSIVAGSYNEQFF. DNA for the CDR3: TGTGCCAGTAGTATAGTAGCGGGCTCCTACAATGAGCAGTTCTTC.

This chain connects TRBV7-9 to TRBJ2-1, with 9 bases that match TRBD2. The ends lost 3 bases at V and 5 bases at J; junction bases unmatched: 5. The CDR3 loop spans 15 amino acids. The germline gives CDR1 SEHNR, CDR2 FQNEAQ (reference sequence). The CDR3 sequence: CASSFTLAGNNEQFF. CDR3 in DNA: TGTGCCAGCAGCTTTACTCTAGCGGGGAACAATGAGCAGTTCTTC.

V is TRBV5-1 and J is TRBJ1-5; a weak D match, TRBD1 (5 bases). This CDR3 region has 13 residues. Germline V gives CDR1 SGHRS, CDR2 YFSETQ. The V end lost 0 bases, the J end lost 6 bases, and 7 bases lay between the germline ends. CDR3 residues: CASSLDDSQPQHF. The CDR3 DNA reads as TGCGCCAGCAGCTTGGACGACAGTCAGCCCCAGCATTTT.

V gene TRBV14 combines with J gene TRBJ2-7; D gene unclear. Between the trimmed V and J ends, which lost 1 base and 2 bases, there was a span of 9 bases. The CDR3 totals 14 residues. Germline V gene data show CDR1 as SGHDN and CDR2 as FVKESK. The CDR3 nucleotides are TGTGCCAGCAGCCAAGGGTTGGGTACCTACGAGCAGTACTTC. This translates into CASSQGLGTYEQYF.

The chain recombines TRBV5-1 with TRBJ2-7; D uncertain. Trimming cost V 0 bases and J 3 bases, with 7 bases left between them. Per germline, CDR1 SGHRS and CDR2 YFSETQ. This CDR3 contains 13 residues. The CDR3 reads CASSLVSGYEQYF. CDR3 coding DNA: TGCGCCAGCAGCTTGGTGTCAGGCTACGAGCAGTACTTC.

The genes are TRBV5-6 and TRBJ2-3, with 9 bases lining up with TRBD2. J was trimmed by 1 base and V by 0 bases; bases with no gene match: 0. The CDR3 loop spans 15 amino acids. The germline CDR1 and CDR2 sequences are SGHDT and YYEEEE. The CDR3 nucleotides read TGTGCCAGCAGCTTGGTAGCGGGGGGCACAGATACGCAGTATTTT. Its translation is CASSLVAGGTDTQYF.

The V call is TRBV20-1, the J call TRBJ1-2, with D hard to call. The V end was cut by 6 bases, the J end by 2 bases, with 7 bases between. Germline V lookup: CDR1 DFQATT, CDR2 SNEGSKA (reference sequence). The CDR3 loop spans 11 amino acids. The CDR3 sequence: CSARRNYGYTF. DNA of the CDR3: TGCAGTGCCCGACGAAACTATGGCTACACCTTC.

The chain is built from TRBV28 and TRBJ1-4; 12 bases are a match to TRBD1. CDR3 length: 16 residues. J lost 7 bases, V lost 6 bases, and 9 bases had no gene match. Germline CDR1 and CDR2: MDHEN and SYDVKM. The CDR3 DNA follows: TGTGCCAGCAGCCCTCCGGGACAGGGGGCAGGTGAAAAACTGTTTTTT. Encoded protein: CASSPPGQGAGEKLFF. Complete variable domain (other parts from reference TRBV28 and TRBJ1-4): DVKVTQSSRYLVKRTGEKVFLECVQDMDHENMFWYRQDPGLGLRLIYFSYDVKMKEKGDIPEGYSVSREKKERFSLILESASTNQTSMYLCASSPPGQGAGEKLFFGSGTQLSVL.

CDR3 in amino acids: CASGRDDSGNTIYF. The DNA for the CDR3 is TGTGCCAGCGGGCGGGACGACTCTGGAAACACCATATATTTT. V gene TRBV6-1 combines with J gene TRBJ1-3; D is perhaps TRBD1 (5 bases). The germline V and J ends were trimmed by 8 bases and 0 bases, with 11 bases remaining between them. The CDR3 consists of 14 residues. Germline CDR1 is MNHNS and CDR2 is SASEGT.

This clone was observed a single time. The V call is TRBV6-4, the J call TRBJ1-2; weak D call: TRBD1 (6 bases). The CDR3 is 15 amino acids. V was trimmed by 6 bases and J by 4 bases, leaving 18 bases between them. Per germline, CDR1 MRHNA and CDR2 SNTAGT. The DNA of the CDR3 is TGTGCCAGCAGCGGGGCTGGGGGCCATTTCTATGGCTACACCTTC. It translates to CASSGAGGHFYGYTF.

By sample share, this clone is large (0.1 to 1%). This chain uses TRBV6-5 with TRBJ1-1; no clear D. Trimming cost V 2 bases and J 1 base, with 5 bases left between them. The CDR3 extends over 13 amino acids. Germline CDR1 MNHEY, CDR2 SVGAGI. DNA of the CDR3: TGTGCCAGCAGTTACGAGCAGAACACTGAAGCTTTCTTT. Residues: CASSYEQNTEAFF.

The V gene is TRBV7-3, the J gene TRBJ2-1; no reliable D call. Germline lookup yields CDR1 SGHTA and CDR2 FQGTGA. This CDR3 region has 16 residues. V dropped 5 bases and J dropped 0 bases, with 14 bases sitting between them. CDR3 bases: TGTGCCAGCAGCGCAGTACCTCGAAGCTCCTACAATGAGCAGTTCTTC. Amino acid sequence: CASSAVPRSSYNEQFF.

The genes are TRBV7-9 and TRBJ2-1, with D unresolved. Germline CDR1 and CDR2: SEHNR and FQNEAQ (reference sequence). V gave up 4 bases and J gave up 3 bases, with 10 bases separating them. The CDR3 is 14 residues long. Written as DNA, the CDR3 is TGTGCCAGCAGCTCGTCCTCGAGCTACAATGAGCAGTTCTTC. This sequence encodes CASSSSSSYNEQFF.

The rearrangement uses TRBV15 and TRBJ2-7, with D possibly TRBD1 on 5 matching bases. This CDR3 has 12 amino acids. V lost 5 bases and J 5 bases, leaving 10 bases between the germline ends. Looked up from germline, CDR1 is LNHNV and CDR2 is YYDKDF (reference sequence). This chain's CDR3 is CATSDQGHEQYF. The DNA for the CDR3 is TGTGCCACCAGCGACCAGGGCCACGAGCAGTACTTC.

This clone was found a few times. Sequence at one end of the junction differs from germline and may be a read error. The V call is TRBV2, the J call TRBJ2-7; TRBD1 agrees at 8 bases. Germline CDR1 SNHLY, CDR2 FYNNEI. CDR3 length: 14 residues. DNA for the CDR3: TGTGCCAGCAGCGAAGGACAGGGAATGTACGAGCAGTACTTC. This encodes CASSEGQGMYEQYF.

The chain uses TRBV11-3 and TRBJ2-7; D ambiguous. The CDR3 runs 13 residues. Germline loops: CDR1 SGHNT, CDR2 YENEEA. V was trimmed by 1 base and J by 3 bases, leaving 7 bases between them. The CDR3 sequence: CASSLGEFYEQYF. In DNA form, the CDR3 reads TGTGCCAGCAGCTTAGGAGAGTTCTACGAGCAGTACTTC.

The chain combines TRBV2 with TRBJ1-6; 8 bases match TRBD1. There are 15 residues in the CDR3. The V gene's germline CDR1 is SNHLY and CDR2 FYNNEI. Trimming at V came to 6 bases and at J to 5 bases, leaving 6 bases not matched to a gene. The CDR3 sequence is CASRSDRGDNSPLHF. The CDR3 region has the DNA TGTGCCAGCAGGTCAGACAGGGGCGATAATTCACCCCTCCACTTT.

The CDR3, as DNA: TGTGCCAGCAGTCGAGAGGGCGCGGGAGCTTTCTTT. As protein: CASSREGAGAFF. The gene calls are TRBV6-5 and TRBJ1-1; D is unclear. Trimming took 5 bases from V and 10 from J, leaving 14 bases between them. This CDR3 region has 12 residues. From germline, CDR1 is MNHEY and CDR2 SVGAGI.

This chain links TRBV2 with TRBJ2-1; D may match TRBD1 or TRBD2 (6 bases each). Trimming left V 6 bases short and J 9 bases short, with 12 bases between. This CDR3 spans 12 amino acids. Germline loops: CDR1 SNHLY, CDR2 FYNNEI. This chain's CDR3 is CASSGTGAEQFF. In DNA form, the CDR3 reads TGTGCCAGCAGCGGGACGGGGGCTGAGCAGTTCTTC.

The chain combines TRBV14 with TRBJ2-7; weak D call: TRBD2 (5 bases). Trimming stripped 0 bases from V and 5 bases from J, with 8 bases between. This CDR3 has 13 residues. In germline, CDR1 is SGHDN, CDR2 FVKESK. The CDR3 coding sequence is TGTGCCAGCAGCCAAGATCGGAGGAACGAGCAGTACTTC. Protein sequence: CASSQDRRNEQYF.